The 14 T cell receptor beta chains below were found in one sample sequenced in a study of blood T cell repertoires in COVID-19. The table came from immunoSEQ multiplex PCR; TCRdb's copy has only in-frame clones and leaves some out. The repertoire has some 150,000 clones, more than 70% of them found once; the top ten carry 8% to 11%. Specimen: peripheral blood. The source is a man aged 50 or older with active or convalescent COVID-19.

This rearrangement joins TRBV29-1 to TRBJ2-7; 8 bases match TRBD1. Germline lookup yields CDR1 SQVTM and CDR2 ANQGSEA. V was pared by 2 bases and J by 1 base, with 4 bases of the junction left unmatched. The CDR3 totals 14 residues. The CDR3 sequence is CSVERQGASYEQYF. In DNA form, the CDR3 reads TGCAGCGTTGAAAGGCAGGGGGCGTCCTACGAGCAGTACTTC.

This clone was detected only once. The chain carries TRBV28 and TRBJ2-7, with D uncertain. The V gene's germline CDR1 is MDHEN and CDR2 SYDVKM. V gave up 5 bases and J gave up 1 base, with 15 bases separating them. The CDR3 spans 15 residues. CDR3 protein: CASSPSVPRSYEQYF. CDR3 coding DNA: TGTGCCAGCAGTCCCTCGGTACCGCGATCCTACGAGCAGTACTTC.

This clone has just a few counts. This sequence joins TRBV6-6 and TRBJ1-6; no clear D. The CDR3 sequence is 15 residues long. Per the germline V gene, CDR1 is MNHNY and CDR2 is SVGAGI (reference sequence). With 6 bases removed from V and 1 base from J, the gap between germline ends came to 10 bases. The CDR3 bases are TGTGCCAGCAGCTTCGGACTTTCCTATAATTCACCCCTCCACTTT. Its translation is CASSFGLSYNSPLHF.

The CDR3: CATSAAERRYNEQFF. The CDR3, as DNA: TGTGCCACCAGTGCGGCGGAGCGGAGGTACAATGAGCAGTTCTTC. J is TRBJ2-1 and V is TRBV24-1; weak D call: TRBD2 (5 bases). V lost 5 bases and J lost 4, with 14 bases in between. CDR1 and CDR2 from the germline V gene are KGHDR and SFDVKD. CDR3 length equals 15 residues.

This clone was seen only once. The chain carries TRBV19 and TRBJ2-1, with 9 nucleotides matching TRBD1. The length of the CDR3 is 13 residues. Germline CDR1 is LNHDA and CDR2 is SQIVND (reference sequence). V shed 3 bases and J 9 bases; nucleotides not matched to a gene: 3. The CDR3: CASSITGGGEQFF. Here the CDR3 DNA reads TGTGCCAGTAGTATCACAGGGGGCGGTGAGCAGTTCTTC.

The chain recombines TRBV9 with TRBJ2-2; no clear D gene. CDR3 length: 13 residues. The V and J ends lost 2 bases and 3 bases respectively, with 5 bases between them. Germline V gene lookup returns CDR1 SGDLS and CDR2 YYNGEE. This chain's CDR3 is CASSVSYTGELFF. The DNA of the CDR3 is TGTGCCAGCAGCGTGTCCTACACCGGGGAGCTGTTTTTT.

The chain links TRBV6-5 to TRBJ1-2; 9 bases map to TRBD1. This CDR3 region has 14 residues. V dropped 6 bases and J dropped 5; count of bases not matched to a gene: 7. Looked up from germline, CDR1 is MNHEY and CDR2 is SVGAGI. CDR3 amino acids: CASSKQGAGYGYTF. The CDR3 coding sequence is TGTGCCAGCAGCAAACAGGGGGCAGGGTATGGCTACACCTTC.

This clone was seen once. The CDR3, as DNA: TGTGCCAGCAGGGGCCCCGGGGATAGCAATCAGCCCCAGCATTTT. Translating it yields CASRGPGDSNQPQHF. The chain links TRBV6-6 to TRBJ1-5, with D hard to call. Trimming left V 6 bases short and J 0 bases short, with 12 bases between. This CDR3 spans 15 amino acids. CDR1 is MNHNY, CDR2 SVGAGI, per germline (reference sequence).

This clone was picked up a small number of times. The V and J genes are TRBV7-9 and TRBJ1-1, with TRBD1 matching over 9 bases. V was clipped by 1 base and J by 12 bases; unmatched bases: 6. Germline CDR1 and CDR2: SEHNR and FQNEAQ (reference sequence). CDR3 length equals 13 residues. In nucleotides, the CDR3 is TGTGCCAGCAGCTTAGGAGGACAGGGGATTACTTTCTTT. Translating it yields CASSLGGQGITFF.

This chain connects TRBV9 to TRBJ2-1; TRBD1 agrees at 7 bases. The germline CDR1 and CDR2 sequences are SGDLS and YYNGEE. V lost 6 bases, J lost 0 bases, and 6 bases stayed unmatched. This CDR3 has 15 residues. The CDR3 nucleotides read TGTGCCAGCAACCGAGGGGGCACCTCCTACAATGAGCAGTTCTTC. This translates into CASNRGGTSYNEQFF. Full variable domain (missing parts from reference TRBV9 and TRBJ2-1): DSGVTQTPKHLITATGQRVTLRCSPRSGDLSVYWYQQSLDQGLQFLIQYYNGEERAKGNILERFSAQQFPDLHSELNLSSLELGDSALYFCASNRGGTSYNEQFFGPGTRLTVL.

This clone was seen a single time. The rearrangement uses TRBV2 and TRBJ2-1; D call uncertain. CDR1 is SNHLY, CDR2 FYNNEI, per germline. CDR3 length: 15 amino acids. V dropped 2 bases and J dropped 6 bases, with 14 bases sitting between them. The CDR3 region is CASSETHRQGNEQFF. The CDR3 region has the DNA TGTGCCAGCAGTGAAACCCACCGACAAGGCAATGAGCAGTTCTTC.

CDR3 loop: CATSDPTSGRFYNEQFF. In nucleotides, the CDR3 is TGTGCCACCAGTGATCCGACTAGCGGGAGGTTCTACAATGAGCAGTTCTTC. The chain employs TRBV24-1 and TRBJ2-1; 13 bases fit TRBD2. Germline CDR1 is KGHDR and CDR2 is SFDVKD. The CDR3 covers 17 residues. The J segment lost 3 bases and the V segment lost 3 bases, leaving 4 bases of the junction unmatched.

This clone occurred once. The CDR3 DNA reads TGTGCCAGCAGCTTTCAGGGAACAACTAATGAAAAACTGTTTTTT. As protein: CASSFQGTTNEKLFF. The gene calls are TRBV5-8 and TRBJ1-4; perhaps TRBD1 as D (5 bases). The CDR3 length is 15 residues. V was cut by 2 bases and J by 0 bases, with 8 bases left in between. The germline gives CDR1 SGHTS, CDR2 YDEGEE. The variable domain in full, completed from reference TRBV5-8 and TRBJ1-4, reads EAGVTQSPTHLIKTRGQQATLRCSPISGHTSVYWYQQALGLGLQFLLWYDEGEERNRGNFPPRFSGRQFPNYSSELNVNALELEDSALYLCASSFQGTTNEKLFFGSGTQLSVL.

V is TRBV2 and J is TRBJ2-4; the D is unclear. Per the germline V gene, CDR1 is SNHLY and CDR2 is FYNNEI. This CDR3 is built from 15 residues. V was cut by 2 bases and J by 0 bases, with 8 bases left in between. CDR3 DNA sequence: TGTGCCAGCAGTGAAAGTGGAGTAGCCAAAAACATTCAGTACTTC. Amino acids: CASSESGVAKNIQYF.